The rows below give T cell receptor beta chains drawn from one sample of a study of graft-versus-host responses after intestinal transplantation. The repertoire was sequenced with immunoSEQ multiplex PCR; TCRdb's copy has only in-frame clones and lacks some. The sample includes some 12,000 clones, roughly 93% seen only once; the top ten take roughly 20%. The sequences come from PBMCs, collected 109 days after intestinal transplant. The origin of the receptors is a human patient who received an intestinal transplant, so some T cells may come from the graft donor. The CDR3 runs from the conserved cysteine through the conserved F or W. Each record gives: J gene, CDR3 length, D gene, V gene, clone size, CDR3 DNA, CDR3 protein. D genes are given only for firm matches. Only part of the rows carry a size: once, few, many, or a class if the clone is expanded.

J gene: TRBJ2-5
CDR3 length: 14
D gene: -
V gene: TRBV5-1
clone size: -
CDR3 DNA: TGCGCCAGCAGCTTGGAAGGGTTGAAAGAGACCCAGTACTTC
CDR3 protein: CASSLEGLKETQYF

J gene: TRBJ2-3
CDR3 length: 15
D gene: TRBD2
V gene: TRBV5-1
clone size: -
CDR3 DNA: TGCGCCAGCAGCTGGGGACTAGCAGGCGCAGATACGCAGTATTTT
CDR3 protein: CASSWGLAGADTQYF

J gene: TRBJ2-3
CDR3 length: 15
D gene: -
V gene: TRBV21-1
clone size: -
CDR3 DNA: TGTGCCAGCAGCAATGGACAGGCCTCGTCCGATACGCAGTATTTT
CDR3 protein: CASSNGQASSDTQYF

J gene: TRBJ1-1
CDR3 length: 16
D gene: TRBD1
V gene: TRBV6-5
clone size: -
CDR3 DNA: TGTGCCAGCAGTTCGCTCGGGACAGGGGGCGGCACTGAAGCTTTCTTT
CDR3 protein: CASSSLGTGGGTEAFF

J gene: TRBJ1-2
CDR3 length: 14
D gene: -
V gene: TRBV7-6
clone size: -
CDR3 DNA: TGTGCCAGCAGTCGAATATCGGACGAGAGTGGCTACACCTTC
CDR3 protein: CASSRISDESGYTF

J gene: TRBJ2-1
CDR3 length: 16
D gene: TRBD1
V gene: TRBV27
clone size: -
CDR3 DNA: TGTGCCAGCAGTCGCCTCGGGACAGGGGAAAACAATGAGCAGTTCTTC
CDR3 protein: CASSRLGTGENNEQFF

J gene: TRBJ2-3
CDR3 length: 15
D gene: -
V gene: TRBV15
clone size: once
CDR3 DNA: TGTGCCACCAGTCCCGGGGAGCGGAGGACAGATACGCAGTATTTT
CDR3 protein: CATSPGERRTDTQYF

J gene: TRBJ2-3
CDR3 length: 13
D gene: -
V gene: TRBV10-1
clone size: -
CDR3 DNA: TGCGCCAGCAGCCCCGGTTTGAGTTCGGCGCAGTATTTT
CDR3 protein: CASSPGLSSAQYF

J gene: TRBJ1-1
CDR3 length: 12
D gene: -
V gene: TRBV2
clone size: -
CDR3 DNA: TGCGCCAGCAATGGACCTAACACTGAAGCTTTCTTT
CDR3 protein: CASNGPNTEAFF

J gene: TRBJ2-7
CDR3 length: 14
D gene: -
V gene: TRBV7-3
clone size: -
CDR3 DNA: TGTGCCAGCGCAGTGGGGGGATCCGACTACGAGCAGTACTTC
CDR3 protein: CASAVGGSDYEQYF

J gene: TRBJ1-1
CDR3 length: 14
D gene: -
V gene: TRBV6-6
clone size: -
CDR3 DNA: TGTGCCAGCAGTTACACATATCCGAACACTGAAGCTTTCTTT
CDR3 protein: CASSYTYPNTEAFF

J gene: TRBJ2-7
CDR3 length: 16
D gene: TRBD1
V gene: TRBV7-8
clone size: -
CDR3 DNA: TGTGCCAGCAGCTTAGGCCCAGGGGGCGCGATCTACGAGCAGTACTTC
CDR3 protein: CASSLGPGGAIYEQYF

J gene: TRBJ1-1
CDR3 length: 10
D gene: -
V gene: TRBV20-1
clone size: once
CDR3 DNA: TGCAGTGCTAGTGGAACTGAAGCTTTCTTT
CDR3 protein: CSASGTEAFF

J gene: TRBJ2-3
CDR3 length: 14
D gene: TRBD2
V gene: TRBV5-1
clone size: -
CDR3 DNA: TGCGCCAGCAGCACCGGGACTAGCGTAGATACGCAGTATTTT
CDR3 protein: CASSTGTSVDTQYF

J gene: TRBJ1-2
CDR3 length: 12
D gene: -
V gene: TRBV27
clone size: -
CDR3 DNA: TGTGCCAGCAGTTCCCAGGGAGTGGGCTACACCTTC
CDR3 protein: CASSSQGVGYTF

J gene: TRBJ1-3
CDR3 length: 16
D gene: TRBD1
V gene: TRBV30
clone size: -
CDR3 DNA: TGTGCCTGGAGCTTGCGACAGGGGCCAACTGGAAACACCATATATTTT
CDR3 protein: CAWSLRQGPTGNTIYF

J gene: TRBJ1-5
CDR3 length: 13
D gene: -
V gene: TRBV28
clone size: -
CDR3 DNA: TGTGCCAGCAGTTTAGTAAGAAATCAGCCCCAGCATTTT
CDR3 protein: CASSLVRNQPQHF

J gene: TRBJ1-6
CDR3 length: 13
D gene: TRBD1
V gene: TRBV2
clone size: -
CDR3 DNA: TGTGCCAGGGGACAGAGCAATAATTCACCCCTCCACTTT
CDR3 protein: CARGQSNNSPLHF

J gene: TRBJ2-5
CDR3 length: 17
D gene: -
V gene: TRBV7-9
clone size: -
CDR3 DNA: TGTGCCAGCAGCTTGGTCGTGTATGTAGGGGCCGAGGAGACCCAGTACTTC
CDR3 protein: CASSLVVYVGAEETQYF

J gene: TRBJ2-3
CDR3 length: 15
D gene: TRBD2
V gene: TRBV6-5
clone size: once
CDR3 DNA: TGTGCCAGCAGTATTTCGGGGGGGCAGGTAGATACGCAGTATTTT
CDR3 protein: CASSISGGQVDTQYF

J gene: TRBJ2-7
CDR3 length: 15
D gene: -
V gene: TRBV7-8
clone size: -
CDR3 DNA: TGTGCCAGCAGCAGGCGGTCCGACAGGGCGGGGGAGCAGTACTTC
CDR3 protein: CASSRRSDRAGEQYF

J gene: TRBJ2-7
CDR3 length: 16
D gene: -
V gene: TRBV29-1
clone size: -
CDR3 DNA: TGCAGCGTCAAAGCTCCCCCTGGGCAGGGGTTTCACGAGCAGTACTTC
CDR3 protein: CSVKAPPGQGFHEQYF

J gene: TRBJ1-1
CDR3 length: 17
D gene: TRBD1
V gene: TRBV18
clone size: -
CDR3 DNA: TGTGCCAGCTCACCAGGCCAGGGGGGAGCCGGGGCCACTGAAGCTTTCTTT
CDR3 protein: CASSPGQGGAGATEAFF

J gene: TRBJ2-7
CDR3 length: 14
D gene: -
V gene: TRBV5-6
clone size: -
CDR3 DNA: TGTGCCAGCAGCTTGGGGACTACAACCTACGAGCAGTACTTC
CDR3 protein: CASSLGTTTYEQYF

J gene: TRBJ1-1
CDR3 length: 16
D gene: TRBD1
V gene: TRBV27
clone size: -
CDR3 DNA: TGTGCCAGCAGTGCCCGGGACAGGGAAATGAACACTGAAGCTTTCTTT
CDR3 protein: CASSARDREMNTEAFF

J gene: TRBJ1-1
CDR3 length: 17
D gene: TRBD1
V gene: TRBV7-9
clone size: -
CDR3 DNA: TGTGCCAGCAGCTTAGTCGGGACAGGGGAAATGAACACTGAAGCTTTCTTT
CDR3 protein: CASSLVGTGEMNTEAFF

J gene: TRBJ2-7
CDR3 length: 13
D gene: -
V gene: TRBV5-8
clone size: -
CDR3 DNA: TGTGCCAGCCTTCGGACATTATCCTACGAGCAGTACTTC
CDR3 protein: CASLRTLSYEQYF

J gene: TRBJ1-4
CDR3 length: 15
D gene: -
V gene: TRBV7-9
clone size: -
CDR3 DNA: TGTGCCAGCAGCTTGTTTGACAGGCCTAATGAAAAACTGTTTTTT
CDR3 protein: CASSLFDRPNEKLFF

J gene: TRBJ2-6
CDR3 length: 18
D gene: -
V gene: TRBV1
clone size: -
CDR3 DNA: TGCACCAGCAGGTCACGGGGTTGTGCACAAAGTCGGGCCAACGTCCTGACTTTC
CDR3 protein: CTSRSRGCAQSRANVLTF

J gene: TRBJ2-5
CDR3 length: 16
D gene: -
V gene: TRBV6-1
clone size: -
CDR3 DNA: TGTGCCAGCAGTGAATATGGGGGGCCCACCCAAGAGACCCAGTACTTC
CDR3 protein: CASSEYGGPTQETQYF

J gene: TRBJ1-2
CDR3 length: 16
D gene: TRBD1
V gene: TRBV2
clone size: -
CDR3 DNA: TGTGCCAGCAGTGAAAGGCCGGGACAGGGGAAACATGGCTACACCTTC
CDR3 protein: CASSERPGQGKHGYTF

J gene: TRBJ1-3
CDR3 length: 16
D gene: -
V gene: TRBV6-5
clone size: -
CDR3 DNA: TGTGCCAGCAGTTACTCGGGTCAGCGAACAGGAAACACCATATATTTT
CDR3 protein: CASSYSGQRTGNTIYF

J gene: TRBJ2-7
CDR3 length: 21
D gene: -
V gene: TRBV18
clone size: -
CDR3 DNA: TGTGCCAGCTCTATAAGACGGGTGACAGTTGGGGTCGCGGACCCCACGACCGAGCAGTACTTC
CDR3 protein: CASSIRRVTVGVADPTTEQYF

J gene: TRBJ2-3
CDR3 length: 12
D gene: -
V gene: TRBV7-9
clone size: -
CDR3 DNA: TGTGCCAGCAGCCCAGGGCTTCTAGCGCAGTATTTT
CDR3 protein: CASSPGLLAQYF

J gene: TRBJ2-1
CDR3 length: 16
D gene: TRBD2
V gene: TRBV9
clone size: -
CDR3 DNA: TGTGCCAGCAGCGGCAGTGCTGGCGGGGGTAACAATGAGCAGTTCTTC
CDR3 protein: CASSGSAGGGNNEQFF

J gene: TRBJ1-2
CDR3 length: 15
D gene: TRBD1
V gene: TRBV5-1
clone size: -
CDR3 DNA: TGCGCCAGCAGCTTGGGTTTCGGGACAGGGAATGGCTACACCTTC
CDR3 protein: CASSLGFGTGNGYTF

J gene: TRBJ1-1
CDR3 length: 15
D gene: -
V gene: TRBV9
clone size: few
CDR3 DNA: TGTGCCAGCAGCGGAACCGGGACACCGAACACTGAAGCTTTCTTT
CDR3 protein: CASSGTGTPNTEAFF

J gene: TRBJ1-2
CDR3 length: 13
D gene: TRBD1
V gene: TRBV5-5
clone size: -
CDR3 DNA: TGTGCCAGCAGACTGACAGGGGGCCCTGGCTACACCTTC
CDR3 protein: CASRLTGGPGYTF

J gene: TRBJ2-5
CDR3 length: 14
D gene: -
V gene: TRBV5-1
clone size: -
CDR3 DNA: TGCGCCAGCAGCTTAGGGGACGCCCAAGAGACCCAGTACTTC
CDR3 protein: CASSLGDAQETQYF

J gene: TRBJ1-1
CDR3 length: 13
D gene: -
V gene: TRBV29-1
clone size: -
CDR3 DNA: TGCAGCGTTGAAGGCGGGGCGAACACTGAAGCTTTCTTT
CDR3 protein: CSVEGGANTEAFF

J gene: TRBJ2-3
CDR3 length: 14
D gene: TRBD2
V gene: TRBV7-2
clone size: -
CDR3 DNA: TGTGCCAGCCGGCTAGCGGGCAGCACAGATACGCAGTATTTT
CDR3 protein: CASRLAGSTDTQYF

J gene: TRBJ2-1
CDR3 length: 15
D gene: TRBD2
V gene: TRBV10-3
clone size: once
CDR3 DNA: TGTGCCATCAGCCTGAGCGGGAGTAGTATCGATGAGCAGTTCTTC
CDR3 protein: CAISLSGSSIDEQFF

J gene: TRBJ2-1
CDR3 length: 11
D gene: -
V gene: TRBV29-1
clone size: -
CDR3 DNA: TGCAGCGTCCAGGGTTTCGATGAGCAGTTCTTC
CDR3 protein: CSVQGFDEQFF

J gene: TRBJ1-4
CDR3 length: 14
D gene: -
V gene: TRBV11-2
clone size: -
CDR3 DNA: TGTGCCAGCAGCCCTGTAGGGTGGGCTGAAAAACTGTTTTTT
CDR3 protein: CASSPVGWAEKLFF

J gene: TRBJ2-1
CDR3 length: 12
D gene: -
V gene: TRBV30
clone size: -
CDR3 DNA: TGTGCCTGGAGGGTGGGTACCAATGAGCAGTTCTTC
CDR3 protein: CAWRVGTNEQFF

J gene: TRBJ1-2
CDR3 length: 12
D gene: -
V gene: TRBV28
clone size: -
CDR3 DNA: TGTGCCAGCAGTTTCTTTAAGAATGGCTACACCTTC
CDR3 protein: CASSFFKNGYTF